This T cell receptor beta chain was captured by sequencing in a study of T cell repertoires in cytomegalovirus infection. Study context: A matching HLA type, together with CMV infection, was signaled by public TCR beta signatures. Findings of the study overall: In two of eight donors, the top clonotype was HLA-C-restricted CMV-specific. Accumulated public TCR beta family frequency recognized individuals carrying CMV together with the relevant HLA.

This clonotype occurred many times. Its target is not known. TCRdb fed the reads into MiXCR, producing one record per CDR3 protein. This sample has 100,000 to 150,000 distinct CDR3 sequences, with about 10% found just once. The CDR3 runs 14 residues. Trimming left V 3 bases short and J 5 bases short, with 11 bases between. Germline V gene lookup returns CDR1 SGHTA and CDR2 FQGNSA. This TCR was recovered from a human donor in good health (CMV status not recorded). Some clones in this sample may be carry-over from other donors' samples. J is TRBJ1-5 and V is TRBV7-2, with unresolved D. The source material was PBMCs. Written as DNA, the CDR3 is TGTGCCAGCAGCTTCGCCAGGTCGGATCAGCCCCAGCATTTT. This gives the protein CASSFARSDQPQHF.